Below, 28 T cell receptor beta chains from the same sample are listed, as sequenced in a study of OX40 agonist ivuxolimab in advanced cancers. Assay used: immunoSEQ multiplex PCR; TCRdb lists only in-frame clones, some missing. Here the sample spans 70,000 or so clones, 80% to 90% being singletons. The sample here was CD4+ or CD8+ T cells sorted from blood, taken in a trial of the OX40 agonist ivuxolimab. The receptors stem from an adult with an advanced solid tumor such as melanoma, head and neck, liver or kidney cancer.

The chain is built from TRBV5-1 and TRBJ1-2; D is uncertain. Per germline, CDR1 SGHRS and CDR2 YFSETQ. V was trimmed by 1 base and J by 7 bases, leaving 14 bases between them. The CDR3 runs to 14 residues. The CDR3 DNA is TGCGCCAGCAGCTTGTGGGAGTTATCCGGTGGCTACACCTTC. Its protein product is CASSLWELSGGYTF.

The J gene is TRBJ1-2, the V gene TRBV7-2, with D unclear. Trimming took off 5 bases at V and 3 bases at J, with 10 bases between the two ends. Germline V gene lookup returns CDR1 SGHTA and CDR2 FQGNSA. The CDR3 has 13 amino acids. The CDR3 DNA sequence: TGTGCCAGCAGCCCCGACGGAGACTATGGCTACACCTTC. Translated, it gives CASSPDGDYGYTF. The complete variable domain, with remaining parts taken from reference TRBV7-2 and TRBJ1-2, reads GAGVSQSPSNKVTEKGKDVELRCDPISGHTALYWYRQSLGQGLEFLIYFQGNSAPDKSGLPSDRFSAERTGGSVSTLTIQRTQQEDSAVYLCASSPDGDYGYTFGSGTRLTVV.

The V gene is TRBV6-1, the J gene TRBJ2-2; TRBD1 or TRBD2 may be the D gene (5 bases each). V was pared by 2 bases and J by 3 bases, with 7 bases between. Germline V lookup: CDR1 MNHNS, CDR2 SASEGT. This CDR3 comprises 14 residues. CDR3 nucleotide sequence: TGTGCCAGCAGTGAACAGGGAGACACCGGGGAGCTGTTTTTT. It codes for CASSEQGDTGELFF.

The gene calls are TRBV5-1 and TRBJ1-6; D possibly corresponds to TRBD1 (5 bases). CDR1 SGHRS and CDR2 YFSETQ come from the germline V gene. V dropped 6 bases and J dropped 8 bases, with 24 bases sitting between them. The CDR3 runs to 17 residues. CDR3 sequence (DNA): TGCGCCAGCACCTTAGGGGTCTTGGGCAGGAGGGATTCACCCCTCCACTTT. Translation: CASTLGVLGRRDSPLHF.

V is TRBV30 and J is TRBJ1-6; D gene unclear. Germline CDR1 and CDR2: GTSNPN and SVGIG (reference sequence). This CDR3 comprises 13 residues. V was shortened by 5 bases and J by 1 base, with 6 bases between the two germline ends. The CDR3 is CAWSSSYNSPLHF. The CDR3 region has the DNA TGTGCCTGGTCGTCATCCTATAATTCACCCCTCCACTTT.

The V gene is TRBV18, the J gene TRBJ2-3, with D tentatively TRBD1 or TRBD2 (5 bases each). The CDR3 is 16 amino acids. The germline CDR1 and CDR2 sequences are KGHSH and LQKENI. The germline V and J ends were trimmed by 6 bases and 0 bases, with 16 bases remaining between them. The CDR3 DNA follows: TGTGCCAGCTCGGCCACCTGGGGGACCAGCACAGATACGCAGTATTTT. As protein: CASSATWGTSTDTQYF.

This chain connects TRBV5-4 to TRBJ1-2; possibly TRBD1 for D (6 bases). The length of the CDR3 is 16 residues. V was clipped by 0 bases and J by 0 bases, with 12 bases between them. Germline loops: CDR1 SGHNT, CDR2 YYREEE (reference sequence). The CDR3 DNA follows: TGTGCCAGCAGCTTGGCAGGGGAGTTAGCTAACTATGGCTACACCTTC. The encoded protein is CASSLAGELANYGYTF.

This clone was recorded a few times. The CDR3 region has the DNA TGTGCCAGCAGTCAAAGCACCGGGGAGCTGTTTTTT. Translated, it gives CASSQSTGELFF. The genes are TRBV7-6 and TRBJ2-2; D gene uncertain. Germline CDR1 and CDR2: SGHVS and FNYEAQ. V lost 6 bases and J lost 4, with 6 bases in between. CDR3 length: 12 residues.

The genes are TRBV6-5 and TRBJ2-7; possible D gene TRBD2, 7 bases. The CDR3 sequence is 15 residues long. Per germline, CDR1 MNHEY and CDR2 SVGAGI. Trimming took 7 bases from V and 0 from J, leaving 16 bases between them. The CDR3 DNA reads as TGTGCCAGCAATCTGGGGGGGGCGAGCTCCTACGAGCAGTACTTC. This gives the protein CASNLGGASSYEQYF.

This clone appeared once. The CDR3: CASSLLASGVPEAFF. CDR3 coding DNA: TGTGCCAGCAGCTTGTTGGCGTCGGGGGTACCTGAAGCTTTCTTT. This chain links TRBV5-4 with TRBJ1-1, with D tentatively TRBD1 (5 bases). This CDR3 contains 15 residues. Trimming left V 1 base short and J 6 bases short, with 16 bases between. The germline CDR1 and CDR2 sequences are SGHNT and YYREEE (reference sequence).

This chain connects TRBV6-6 to TRBJ2-5, with 9 bases fitting TRBD2. This CDR3 is built from 14 residues. Germline loops: CDR1 MNHNY, CDR2 SVGAGI (reference sequence). With 6 bases clipped from V and 5 bases from J, the junction kept 7 bases outside the gene matches. CDR3 nucleotide sequence: TGTGCCAGCAGCTTGGGACTAGCAGGGGAGACCCAGTACTTC. As protein: CASSLGLAGETQYF.

This chain links TRBV14 with TRBJ2-4; either TRBD1 or TRBD2 may fit D (5 bases each). Germline V lookup: CDR1 SGHDN, CDR2 FVKESK. The ends were cut back, 4 bases at V and 6 bases at J, with 7 bases in the middle. This CDR3 contains 12 residues. The CDR3 sequence: CASSPGGNIQYF. Written as DNA, the CDR3 is TGTGCCAGCAGCCCTGGGGGAAACATTCAGTACTTC.

In this sample, this clone turned up a few times. The chain has TRBV20-1 and TRBJ2-5; unclear D gene. This CDR3 is 11 amino acids long. The V gene lost 0 bases and the J gene lost 7 bases, with 6 bases spanning the gap. Germline loops: CDR1 DFQATT, CDR2 SNEGSKA (reference sequence). The CDR3 DNA follows: TGCAGTGCTAGAGATACCTGGACCCAGTACTTC. Translated: CSARDTWTQYF.

This chain joins TRBV28 and TRBJ2-1; D is possibly TRBD2 (7 bases). The ends were cut back, 7 bases at V and 6 bases at J, with 13 bases in the middle. The length of the CDR3 is 13 residues. Germline CDR1 reads MDHEN; CDR2 reads SYDVKM. The CDR3 reads CASTPGGRNEQFF. CDR3 DNA sequence: TGTGCCAGCACCCCCGGGGGGCGCAATGAGCAGTTCTTC. The full variable domain, completed using reference TRBV28 and TRBJ2-1, is DVKVTQSSRYLVKRTGEKVFLECVQDMDHENMFWYRQDPGLGLRLIYFSYDVKMKEKGDIPEGYSVSREKKERFSLILESASTNQTSMYLCASTPGGRNEQFFGPGTRLTVL.

The chain combines TRBV29-1 with TRBJ2-5; D is undetermined. The CDR3 contains 13 residues. Deletions cut 4 bases from V and 3 bases from J, with 12 bases between. Germline assignment: CDR1 SQVTM and CDR2 ANQGSEA. Here the CDR3 DNA reads TGCAGCGTTGGGTCTATGGCCGAAGAGACCCAGTACTTC. Translation gives CSVGSMAEETQYF.

This clone was recorded only once. The CDR3 nucleotides are TGTGCCAGCAGTTACCAGGCTGAAGCTTTCTTT. Protein: CASSYQAEAFF. The chain employs TRBV6-6 and TRBJ1-1; D is unresolved. The CDR3 consists of 11 residues. The ends were cut back, 2 bases at V and 6 bases at J, with 4 bases in the middle. Germline V gene sequence: CDR1 MNHNY, CDR2 SVGAGI (reference sequence).

The rearrangement joins TRBV5-1 to TRBJ1-1; D gene ambiguous. Germline values: CDR1 SGHRS, CDR2 YFSETQ. CDR3 length equals 14 residues. Trimming left V 0 bases short and J 1 base short, with 7 bases between. The chain's CDR3 is CASSLDSENTEAFF. In DNA, the CDR3 is TGCGCCAGCAGCTTGGATTCTGAGAACACTGAAGCTTTCTTT.

V is TRBV7-8 and J is TRBJ2-2; D perhaps matches TRBD1 (5 bases). The CDR3 sequence is 16 residues long. Germline CDR1 and CDR2: SGHVS and FQNEAQ. V lost 4 bases and J 1 base, leaving 13 bases between the germline ends. CDR3 bases: TGTGCCAGCAGCTCAGACAGATTACTGAACACCGGGGAGCTGTTTTTT. Its translation: CASSSDRLLNTGELFF.

The chain joins TRBV5-6 to TRBJ2-1; D may be TRBD2 (6 bases). The V gene lost 5 bases and the J gene lost 12 bases, with 30 bases spanning the gap. The CDR3 is made up of 17 amino acids. The germline V gene encodes CDR1 SGHDT and CDR2 YYEEEE. For the CDR3, the DNA is TGTGCCAGCAGGCCGCGGGGACGGTATACTTCGTACCCGGGGCAGTTCTTC. Translated, it gives CASRPRGRYTSYPGQFF.

This chain connects TRBV5-1 to TRBJ2-3; no clear D gene. Germline CDR1 SGHRS, CDR2 YFSETQ. Trimming left V 3 bases short and J 5 bases short, with 10 bases between. The CDR3 length is 13 residues. CDR3 protein: CASSSGEGDTQYF. The CDR3 nucleotides read TGCGCCAGCAGCTCCGGTGAAGGAGATACGCAGTATTTT.

This chain links TRBV7-2 with TRBJ2-3, with 8 bases lining up with TRBD2. This CDR3 contains 14 residues. Germline V gene data show CDR1 as SGHTA and CDR2 as FQGNSA. Trimming cost V 0 bases and J 5 bases; bases outside gene matches: 1. Written as DNA, the CDR3 is TGTGCCAGCAGCTTAGCGGGGACTAGAGATACGCAGTATTTT. Protein product: CASSLAGTRDTQYF.

The rearrangement uses TRBV29-1 and TRBJ2-7, with TRBD1 matching over 11 bases. This CDR3 has 15 amino acids. After removal of 5 bases from V and 0 bases from J, the junction contained 6 bases not matched to a gene. Germline V CDR1 and CDR2: SQVTM, ANQGSEA. DNA of the CDR3: TGCAGCGTTCAACTGGGGACAGGGGGCTCCTACGAGCAGTACTTC. Residues: CSVQLGTGGSYEQYF.

This chain uses TRBV6-5 with TRBJ2-7, with a weak D call TRBD2 (5 bases). This CDR3 has 14 residues. The germline gives CDR1 MNHEY, CDR2 SVGAGI. Trimming left V 8 bases short and J 3 bases short, with 17 bases between. CDR3 residues: CASGFGVKYYEQYF. CDR3 bases: TGTGCCAGCGGGTTCGGGGTAAAGTACTACGAGCAGTACTTC.

The chain links TRBV7-9 to TRBJ2-7; 9 bases map to TRBD1. Trimming cost V 5 bases and J 2 bases; bases outside gene matches: 10. Per germline, CDR1 SEHNR and CDR2 FQNEAQ (reference sequence). The CDR3 has 16 residues. CDR3 protein: CASSPSRTGVTYEQYF. For the CDR3, the DNA is TGTGCCAGCAGCCCCTCACGGACAGGGGTAACCTACGAGCAGTACTTC.

The chain combines TRBV28 with TRBJ2-7; maybe TRBD1 (6 bases). The CDR3 extends over 14 amino acids. Germline assignment: CDR1 MDHEN and CDR2 SYDVKM. The V end was cut by 1 base, the J end by 4 bases, with 11 bases between. This CDR3 is CASSLSGVEYEQYF. DNA for the CDR3: TGTGCCAGCAGTTTATCAGGGGTGGAGTACGAGCAGTACTTC.

This chain links TRBV5-1 with TRBJ2-1; perhaps TRBD2 as D (6 bases). CDR3 length: 15 residues. Deletions cut 7 bases from V and 5 bases from J, with 19 bases between. Per the germline V gene, CDR1 is SGHRS and CDR2 is YFSETQ. The CDR3 nucleotides read TGCGCCAGCGGTCGACTAGGCTCGAGGGACAATGAGCAGTTCTTC. Amino acids: CASGRLGSRDNEQFF.

The rearrangement joins TRBV19 to TRBJ2-3; 13 bases are a match to TRBD2. Germline loops: CDR1 LNHDA, CDR2 SQIVND (reference sequence). This CDR3 region has 15 residues. Germline trimming cut 6 bases from V and 6 bases from J; bases unmatched to any gene: 6. DNA of the CDR3: TGTGCCAGTAGCGGAGGACTAGCGGGAGTGGATACGCAGTATTTT. The encoded protein is CASSGGLAGVDTQYF.

The chain combines TRBV10-3 with TRBJ1-2; tentative D call: TRBD1 (5 bases). Germline V lookup: CDR1 ENHRY, CDR2 SYGVKD. CDR3 size: 14 residues. The V end lost 0 bases, the J end lost 3 bases, and 8 bases lay between the germline ends. The DNA for the CDR3 is TGTGCCATCAGTGAGTCGCGGGGGGACTATGGCTACACCTTC. This codes for CAISESRGDYGYTF.